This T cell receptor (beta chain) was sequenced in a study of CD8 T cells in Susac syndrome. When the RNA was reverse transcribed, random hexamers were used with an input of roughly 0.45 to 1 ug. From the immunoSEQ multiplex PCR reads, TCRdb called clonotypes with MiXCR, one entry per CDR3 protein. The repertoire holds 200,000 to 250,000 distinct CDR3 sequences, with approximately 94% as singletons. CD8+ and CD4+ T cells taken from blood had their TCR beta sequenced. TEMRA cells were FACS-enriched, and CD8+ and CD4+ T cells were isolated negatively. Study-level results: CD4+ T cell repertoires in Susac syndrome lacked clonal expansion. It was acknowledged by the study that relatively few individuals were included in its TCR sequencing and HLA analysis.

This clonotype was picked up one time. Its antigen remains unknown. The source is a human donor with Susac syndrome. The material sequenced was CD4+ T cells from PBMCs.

CDR3 in DNA: TGTGCCAGCAGCTTGAACGAAATGAACACTGAAGCTTTCTTT. This encodes CASSLNEMNTEAFF. The rearrangement links TRBV7-9 to TRBJ1-1, with D unclear. V lost 3 bases and J 0 bases, leaving 8 bases between the germline ends. This CDR3 spans 14 amino acids. Germline CDR1 is SEHNR and CDR2 is FQNEAQ (reference sequence).